Below, 20 T cell receptor beta chains from the same sample are listed, as sequenced in a study of blood T cell repertoires in COVID-19. Repertoires were generated with immunoSEQ multiplex PCR, while TCRdb's copy carries only in-frame clones and drops some. The repertoire includes 120,000 to 150,000 clones, about 88% of them detected once, and less than 3.5% sits in the top ten. Sample: peripheral blood. The receptors here all came from a human donor with acute or convalescent COVID-19. The donor label of this sample is uncertain.

This clone was detected many times. This chain joins TRBV11-2 and TRBJ2-1; 11 bases align to TRBD2. This CDR3 is 15 amino acids long. Germline CDR1 reads SGHAT; CDR2 reads FQNNGV. Trimming at V came to 5 bases and at J to 4 bases, leaving 4 bases not matched to a gene. CDR3 DNA: TGTGCCAGCAGCCCGACTAGCGGGATTTACAATGAGCAGTTCTTC. Translating it yields CASSPTSGIYNEQFF.

This chain uses TRBV7-3 with TRBJ2-7; no firm D call. The CDR3 is made up of 14 amino acids. V was shortened by 5 bases and J by 3 bases, with 14 bases between the two germline ends. Germline CDR1 and CDR2: SGHTA and FQGTGA. Here the CDR3 DNA reads TGTGCCAGCAGCCCTTCAATGATGAGCTACGAGCAGTACTTC. This translates into CASSPSMMSYEQYF. Drawing the rest from reference TRBV7-3 and TRBJ2-7, the complete variable domain is GAGVSQTPSNKVTEKGKYVELRCDPISGHTALYWYRQSLGQGPEFLIYFQGTGAADDSGLPNDRFFAVRPEGSVSTLKIQRTERGDSAVYLCASSPSMMSYEQYFGPGTRLTVT.

This clone showed up just once. The chain carries TRBV18 and TRBJ2-3, with D possibly TRBD1 on 5 matching bases. The CDR3 is 13 residues long. Germline-derived CDR1 and CDR2 are KGHSH and LQKENI. Between the trimmed V and J ends, which lost 4 bases and 2 bases, there was a span of 7 bases. CDR3 in DNA: TGTGCCAGCTCACAGGACATCACAGATACGCAGTATTTT. The encoded protein is CASSQDITDTQYF.

The chain carries TRBV5-4 and TRBJ2-5; no definite D call. V was shortened by 0 bases and J by 5 bases, with 14 bases between the two germline ends. Germline values: CDR1 SGHNT, CDR2 YYREEE (reference sequence). The CDR3 totals 15 residues. CDR3 nucleotide sequence: TGTGCCAGCAGCTTGGACGCGCAATCATGGGAGACCCAGTACTTC. It encodes CASSLDAQSWETQYF.

This clone was counted once. The V and J genes are TRBV3-1 (or the pseudogene TRBV3-2) and TRBJ1-2, with a possible D match to TRBD1 (6 bases). Trimming took 2 bases from V and 2 from J, leaving 9 bases between them. Germline lookup yields CDR1 LGHDT and CDR2 YNNKEL (reference sequence). CDR3 length equals 14 residues. CDR3 amino acids: CASSQNQGNYGYTF. CDR3 coding DNA: TGTGCCAGCAGCCAAAATCAGGGGAACTATGGCTACACCTTC.

The V call is TRBV12-3 or TRBV12-4, the J call TRBJ1-1; D is unclear. Trimming left V 5 bases short and J 2 bases short, with 6 bases between. This CDR3 comprises 12 residues. CDR3 bases: TGTGCCAGCAGTCGGACTAACACTGAAGCTTTCTTT. Protein sequence: CASSRTNTEAFF.

The chain uses TRBV20-1 and TRBJ1-3; D not resolved. V lost 3 bases and J lost 7, with 7 bases in between. Germline values: CDR1 DFQATT, CDR2 SNEGSKA (reference sequence). CDR3 length: 11 residues. The CDR3 protein is CSASLRNTIYF. The CDR3 DNA sequence: TGCAGTGCTAGTTTGCGGAACACCATATATTTT.

The chain couples TRBV11-2 to TRBJ2-1; maybe TRBD2 (6 bases). The CDR3 loop spans 16 amino acids. Germline CDR1 and CDR2: SGHAT and FQNNGV. Between the trimmed V and J ends, which lost 0 bases and 5 bases, there was a span of 14 bases. As DNA, the CDR3 is TGTGCCAGCAGCTTAGAAGGCGGGAAAAGACACAATGAGCAGTTCTTC. It encodes CASSLEGGKRHNEQFF.

CDR3 sequence: CASSIDQRQGDSPLHF. For the CDR3, the DNA is TGTGCCAGTAGTATAGATCAGAGGCAGGGGGATTCACCCCTCCACTTT. The genes are TRBV19 and TRBJ1-6; 7 bases align to TRBD1. This CDR3 is built from 16 residues. From germline, CDR1 is LNHDA and CDR2 SQIVND (reference sequence). J was trimmed by 8 bases and V by 0 bases; bases with no gene match: 7.

This chain joins TRBV10-3 and TRBJ1-5; D unresolved. The CDR3 length is 15 residues. The V end was cut by 7 bases, the J end by 0 bases, with 13 bases between. Germline values: CDR1 ENHRY, CDR2 SYGVKD. Written as DNA, the CDR3 is TGTGCCATCATACGAGACATCTATAGCAATCAGCCCCAGCATTTT. Amino acid sequence: CAIIRDIYSNQPQHF.

This chain uses TRBV27 with TRBJ1-6; D gene unclear. Germline CDR1 is MNHEY and CDR2 is SMNVEV (reference sequence). V lost 1 base to trimming and J lost 6 bases, with 7 bases between them. This CDR3 has 14 amino acids. The CDR3 sequence: CASSLWGGNSPLHF. CDR3 nucleotides: TGTGCCAGCAGTTTATGGGGAGGTAATTCACCCCTCCACTTT.

The V and J genes are TRBV4-2 and TRBJ2-1; TRBD2 matches 7 bases. J was trimmed by 8 bases and V by 4 bases; bases with no gene match: 8. The CDR3 spans 14 residues. Germline V lookup: CDR1 LGHNA, CDR2 YNFKEQ. The CDR3 DNA follows: TGTGCCAGCAGCCCCATGATTGGGGGGGATGAGCAGTTCTTC. Translated, it gives CASSPMIGGDEQFF.

This chain links TRBV7-2 with TRBJ2-1, with a possible D match to TRBD1 (6 bases). The V and J ends lost 7 bases and 6 bases respectively, with 16 bases between them. CDR3 size: 14 residues. Germline CDR1 reads SGHTA; CDR2 reads FQGNSA. This CDR3 reads CASIQTQGSNEQFF. The CDR3 region has the DNA TGTGCCAGCATCCAAACACAGGGAAGCAATGAGCAGTTCTTC.

V usage is TRBV5-6 and J usage is TRBJ2-5, with 7 nucleotides matching TRBD1. Looked up from germline, CDR1 is SGHDT and CDR2 is YYEEEE. V lost 5 bases to trimming and J lost 1 base; unmatched junction nucleotides: 5. This CDR3 comprises 14 residues. CDR3 region: CASSPQGIQETQYF. The CDR3 bases are TGTGCCAGCAGTCCACAGGGGATCCAAGAGACCCAGTACTTC.

The J gene is TRBJ1-5, the V gene TRBV6-1; possibly TRBD1 for D (5 bases). Looked up from germline, CDR1 is MNHNS and CDR2 is SASEGT. V gave up 3 bases and J gave up 11 bases, with 8 bases separating them. The CDR3 loop spans 11 amino acids. The CDR3 sequence: CASSEGGAQHF. CDR3 DNA: TGTGCCAGCAGTGAGGGAGGGGCCCAGCATTTT.

This chain uses TRBV5-1 with TRBJ2-1; 9 nucleotides line up with TRBD2. The CDR3 spans 15 residues. Trimming cost V 4 bases and J 4 bases; bases outside gene matches: 6. Germline V lookup: CDR1 SGHRS, CDR2 YFSETQ. The CDR3 DNA reads as TGCGCCAGCAGCGACCCGGGACTAGCATACAATGAGCAGTTCTTC. Protein: CASSDPGLAYNEQFF.

The chain carries TRBV18 and TRBJ1-1; TRBD1 is a possible D gene (6 bases). V shed 2 bases and J shed 6 bases, with 10 bases lying between them. There are 13 residues in the CDR3. CDR1 KGHSH and CDR2 LQKENI come from the germline V gene. CDR3 residues: CASSPKGVSEAFF. For the CDR3, the DNA is TGTGCCAGCTCACCAAAGGGGGTATCTGAAGCTTTCTTT.

The genes are TRBV19 and TRBJ1-3; 7 bases match TRBD1. Germline V gene sequence: CDR1 LNHDA, CDR2 SQIVND (reference sequence). The V gene end was trimmed by 6 bases and the J gene end by 0 bases; junction bases not matched to a gene: 8. The CDR3 is made up of 16 amino acids. CDR3 nucleotides: TGTGCCAGTAGGCAAACAGGGGTTTCCTCTGGAAACACCATATATTTT. Protein product: CASRQTGVSSGNTIYF.

The V and J genes are TRBV5-4 and TRBJ1-2, with TRBD1 matching 11 bases. CDR3 size: 16 residues. J was trimmed by 8 bases and V by 5 bases; bases with no gene match: 14. Germline CDR1 and CDR2: SGHNT and YYREEE (reference sequence). CDR3 protein: CASSPNSGTGGGGYTF. CDR3 DNA: TGTGCCAGCAGTCCGAACTCCGGGACAGGGGGTGGCGGCTACACCTTC.

The chain is built from TRBV7-2 and TRBJ1-3; the D gene is possibly TRBD1 (6 bases). V lost 3 bases to trimming and J lost 4 bases, with 25 bases between them. Germline CDR1 is SGHTA and CDR2 is FQGNSA. The CDR3 has 19 residues. The CDR3 DNA reads as TGTGCCAGCAGCTTGGATCCGCAGGGGCTGACGGGACGGGGAAACACCATATATTTT. It translates to CASSLDPQGLTGRGNTIYF. Full variable domain (remainder filled in from reference TRBV7-2 and TRBJ1-3): GAGVSQSPSNKVTEKGKDVELRCDPISGHTALYWYRQSLGQGLEFLIYFQGNSAPDKSGLPSDRFSAERTGGSVSTLTIQRTQQEDSAVYLCASSLDPQGLTGRGNTIYFGEGSWLTVV.